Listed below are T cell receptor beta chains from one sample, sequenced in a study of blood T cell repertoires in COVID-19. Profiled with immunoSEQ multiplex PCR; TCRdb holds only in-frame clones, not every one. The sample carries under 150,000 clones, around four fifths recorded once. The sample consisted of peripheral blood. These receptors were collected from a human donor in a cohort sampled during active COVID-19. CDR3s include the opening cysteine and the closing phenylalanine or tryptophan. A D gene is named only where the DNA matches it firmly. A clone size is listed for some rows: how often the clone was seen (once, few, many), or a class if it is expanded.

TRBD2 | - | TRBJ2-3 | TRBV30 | CAWRLAGGLDTQYF | TGTGCCTGGCGACTAGCGGGGGGGTTGGATACGCAGTATTTT
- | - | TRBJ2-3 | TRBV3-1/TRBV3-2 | CASSLRQPPDTQYF | TGTGCCAGCAGCCTTAGACAACCACCAGATACGCAGTATTTT
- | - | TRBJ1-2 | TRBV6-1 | CASSEGRLRGYTF | TGTGCCAGCAGTGAAGGTAGACTCCGGGGCTACACCTTC
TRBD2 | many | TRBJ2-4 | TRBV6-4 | CASSDSNSGGDIQYF | TGTGCCAGCAGTGACTCGAACAGCGGGGGGGACATTCAGTACTTC
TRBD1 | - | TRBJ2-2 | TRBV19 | CASSKGQGSTGELFF | TGTGCCAGTAGTAAGGGACAGGGTTCGACCGGGGAGCTGTTTTTT
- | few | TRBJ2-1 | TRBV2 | CASSEADARNEQFF | TGTGCCAGCAGTGAAGCGGATGCCAGGAATGAGCAGTTCTTC
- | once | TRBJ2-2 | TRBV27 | CASSSGVETGELFF | TGTGCCAGCAGTTCAGGGGTTGAAACCGGGGAGCTGTTTTTT
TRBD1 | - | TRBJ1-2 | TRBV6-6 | CASSLGQDYGYTF | TGTGCCAGCAGCCTAGGACAGGACTATGGCTACACCTTC
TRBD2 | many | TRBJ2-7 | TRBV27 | CASRSGTTSYEQYF | TGTGCCAGCAGGTCCGGGACTACCTCCTACGAGCAGTACTTC
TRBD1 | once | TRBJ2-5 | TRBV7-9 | CASSAAGQGLETQYF | TGTGCCAGCAGCGCCGCGGGACAGGGCTTGGAGACCCAGTACTTC
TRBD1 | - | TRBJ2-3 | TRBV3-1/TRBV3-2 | CASSQDRGVTDTQYF | TGTGCCAGCAGCCAGGACAGGGGGGTCACAGATACGCAGTATTTT
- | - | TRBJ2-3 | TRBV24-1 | CATSDPPVDTQYF | TGTGCCACCAGTGATCCCCCGGTAGATACGCAGTATTTT